The rows below give T cell receptor beta chains drawn from one sample of a study of blood T cells in healthy people across ages. TCRdb redid the calling of the 5' RACE reads with MiXCR, one entry per CDR3 protein. The sample records fewer than 950,000 distinct CDR3 sequences, roughly 50% being singletons. Source material: blood. These receptors all come from a man aged 80 or over in good health. CDR3s include the opening cysteine and the closing phenylalanine or tryptophan. The D gene is left open where the match is weak. Only part of the rows carry a size: once, few, many, or a class if the clone is expanded.

TRBJ2-1	TRBD2	once	TRBV29-1	CSVALAGGEQFF	TGCAGCGTTGCACTAGCGGGAGGAGAGCAGTTCTTC
TRBJ2-7	-	-	TRBV2	CASSDEILGEQYF	TGTGCCAGCAGTGATGAGATCCTAGGGGAGCAGTACTTC
TRBJ2-7	-	-	TRBV11-2	CASSLGWSDNEQYF	TGTGCCAGCAGCTTAGGATGGTCGGATAACGAGCAGTACTTC
TRBJ2-7	TRBD2	-	TRBV3-1	CASSRRGSGSLYEQYF	TGTGCCAGCAGCCGCCGGGGTAGCGGGAGTCTCTACGAGCAGTACTTC
TRBJ2-5	TRBD1	few	TRBV29-1	CSVVSGGGETQYF	TGCAGCGTTGTGTCAGGGGGTGGAGAGACCCAGTACTTC
TRBJ2-3	-	few	TRBV5-5	CASSKIGQGGTDTQYF	TGTGCCAGCTCCAAAATCGGGCAGGGAGGCACAGATACGCAGTATTTT
TRBJ2-3	TRBD2	once	TRBV27	CASSPRSRLAGGDTQYF	TGTGCCAGCAGTCCCCGTTCAAGACTAGCGGGAGGAGATACGCAGTATTTT
TRBJ2-3	-	-	TRBV6-1	CASSGGRADTQYF	TGTGCCAGCAGTGGCGGGCGCGCAGATACGCAGTATTTT
TRBJ2-1	TRBD1	-	TRBV20-1	CGVPTGGRVNEQFF	TGCGGTGTTCCTACAGGGGGCCGGGTGAATGAGCAGTTCTTC
TRBJ2-4	TRBD2	few	TRBV11-2	CASSLGSSGLAKNIQYF	TGTGCCAGCAGCTTAGGGTCTAGCGGGCTAGCCAAAAACATTCAGTACTTC
TRBJ1-2	-	-	TRBV29-1	CSVARSVYGYTF	TGCAGCGTAGCCCGGAGCGTCTATGGCTACACCTTC
TRBJ2-4	TRBD2	-	TRBV15	CATSRVPGLAGGENIQYF	TGTGCCACCAGCAGAGTTCCTGGACTAGCGGGAGGGGAAAACATTCAGTACTTC
TRBJ2-3	TRBD1	few	TRBV12-3/TRBV12-4	CASRLDRTAYF	TGTGCCAGCAGACTGGACAGGACGGCGTATTTT
TRBJ2-5	TRBD2	-	TRBV2	CASRTGTSGQYF	TGTGCCAGCAGGACCGGGACTAGCGGGCAGTACTTC
TRBJ1-1	-	-	TRBV18	CASSSLGAAREAFF	TGTGCCAGCTCGTCCCTCGGGGCCGCCCGGGAAGCTTTCTTT
TRBJ2-1	TRBD2	-	TRBV7-3	CASSSKVAGYNEQFF	TGTGCCAGCAGCTCAAAGGTAGCGGGATACAATGAGCAGTTCTTC
TRBJ1-1	-	-	TRBV7-9	CASSPRVRGGRVNTEAFF	TGTGCCAGCAGCCCCCGGGTTCGGGGAGGGCGGGTGAACACTGAAGCTTTCTTT